These 9 T cell receptor beta chains came from one sample sequenced in a study of blood T cell repertoires in COVID-19. Generated by immunoSEQ multiplex PCR, the TCRdb table keeps only in-frame clones and is missing some. Found here are roughly 120,000 clones, about nine tenths of them singletons; the top ten hold roughly 2%. Sample: peripheral blood. Source of these receptors: a human donor with active COVID-19. The donor label of this sample is uncertain.

The V call is TRBV19, the J call TRBJ2-3, with D maybe TRBD2 (6 bases). The germline V gene encodes CDR1 LNHDA and CDR2 SQIVND (reference sequence). The CDR3 length is 15 residues. V lost 6 bases, J lost 1 base, and 14 bases lay in between. CDR3 nucleotides: TGTGCCAGTAGACCATGGGGACTTGGCACAGATACGCAGTATTTT. Encoded protein: CASRPWGLGTDTQYF.

The genes are TRBV27 and TRBJ1-2; 10 nucleotides line up with TRBD1. This CDR3 spans 15 amino acids. V lost 5 bases to trimming and J lost 6 bases; unmatched junction nucleotides: 9. The germline V gene encodes CDR1 MNHEY and CDR2 SMNVEV (reference sequence). In nucleotides, the CDR3 is TGTGCCAGCAGTCCTAGACTCGGGACAGGGGATGGCTACACCTTC. It encodes CASSPRLGTGDGYTF.

This chain uses TRBV12-2 with TRBJ2-7; the D call in the table, TRBD1, was not verified against the DNA. TRBV12-2 is described as a pseudogene. CDR3 length: 15 amino acids. DNA for the CDR3: TGTGCAAGTCGCCCGCCGGGACAGTATGAGCCCGAGCAGTACTTC. Encoded protein: CASRPPGQYEPEQYF.

The genes are TRBV3-1 (or the pseudogene TRBV3-2) and TRBJ1-2; D is ambiguous. The CDR3 covers 14 residues. With 3 bases removed from V and 4 bases from J, the gap between germline ends came to 12 bases. CDR1 and CDR2 from the germline V gene are LGHDT and YNNKEL (reference sequence). The CDR3 DNA follows: TGTGCCAGCAGCCACGGAGGTGCCGCCTATGGCTACACCTTC. As protein: CASSHGGAAYGYTF.

This clone was recorded only once. This chain links TRBV15 with TRBJ1-3; D remains ambiguous. CDR1 is LNHNV, CDR2 YYDKDF, per germline (reference sequence). The V end lost 5 bases, the J end lost 4 bases, and 3 bases lay between the germline ends. The CDR3 contains 11 residues. Written as DNA, the CDR3 is TGTGCCACCAGCCTAGGAAACACCATATATTTT. Translated: CATSLGNTIYF.

This clone has just one count. The V call is TRBV19, the J call TRBJ2-7, with D hard to call. Per the germline V gene, CDR1 is LNHDA and CDR2 is SQIVND (reference sequence). CDR3 length: 13 amino acids. The V gene lost 8 bases and the J gene lost 7 bases, with 18 bases spanning the gap. The CDR3 sequence is CASRLSLSEEQYF. In DNA form, the CDR3 reads TGTGCCAGTCGACTCTCTCTATCGGAGGAGCAGTACTTC. Full variable domain (remainder filled in from reference TRBV19 and TRBJ2-7): DGGITQSPKYLFRKEGQNVTLSCEQNLNHDAMYWYRQDPGQGLRLIYYSQIVNDFQKGDIAEGYSVSREKKESFPLTVTSAQKNPTAFYLCASRLSLSEEQYFGPGTRLTVT.

This chain links TRBV4-1 with TRBJ1-4; no clear D gene. There are 14 residues in the CDR3. With 4 bases removed from V and 8 bases from J, the gap between germline ends came to 14 bases. Looked up from germline, CDR1 is MGHRA and CDR2 is YSYEKL. DNA for the CDR3: TGCGCCAGCAGCCCGGAAGGAGGAGGCGAAAAACTGTTTTTT. Its translation is CASSPEGGGEKLFF.

The chain recombines TRBV11-3 with TRBJ2-2; D is unresolved. The CDR3 sequence is 13 residues long. V lost 3 bases and J lost 1, with 3 bases in between. Germline CDR1 is SGHNT and CDR2 is YENEEA. This CDR3 is CASSFRNTGELFF. The CDR3, as DNA: TGTGCCAGCAGCTTCAGGAACACCGGGGAGCTGTTTTTT.

V gene TRBV28 combines with J gene TRBJ2-7, with D hard to call. The germline V and J ends were trimmed by 5 bases and 3 bases, with 8 bases remaining between them. The CDR3 is 12 residues long. Germline CDR1 reads MDHEN; CDR2 reads SYDVKM. CDR3 DNA sequence: TGTGCCAGCAGTCACAGCAACTACGAGCAGTACTTC. It specifies CASSHSNYEQYF.